The TCR beta chain described here comes from a study of cytomegalovirus exposure and HLA in healthy donors. Broader study findings: CMV antigen specificity was confirmed in vitro for a few CMV-associated chains.

This PCR relied on a set of 60 Vbeta primers and 13 Jbeta primers. Generated by immunoSEQ multiplex PCR, the TCRdb table keeps only in-frame clones and is missing some. The data hold about 190,000 clones, with roughly four fifths observed a single time. Germline V CDR1 and CDR2: SGHRS, YFSETQ. V lost 0 bases and J 5 bases, leaving 11 bases between the germline ends. The CDR3 is 14 amino acids. With respect to this clone: The antigen is not known.

Sequenced material: PBMCs. The chain is built from TRBV5-1 and TRBJ1-1; D is uncertain. The origin of this receptor is a woman aged 18-35 years in good health and CMV-seropositive. In nucleotides, the CDR3 is TGCGCCAGCAGCTTGGAGGGTACGGGGACTGAAGCTTTCTTT. This gives the protein CASSLEGTGTEAFF.